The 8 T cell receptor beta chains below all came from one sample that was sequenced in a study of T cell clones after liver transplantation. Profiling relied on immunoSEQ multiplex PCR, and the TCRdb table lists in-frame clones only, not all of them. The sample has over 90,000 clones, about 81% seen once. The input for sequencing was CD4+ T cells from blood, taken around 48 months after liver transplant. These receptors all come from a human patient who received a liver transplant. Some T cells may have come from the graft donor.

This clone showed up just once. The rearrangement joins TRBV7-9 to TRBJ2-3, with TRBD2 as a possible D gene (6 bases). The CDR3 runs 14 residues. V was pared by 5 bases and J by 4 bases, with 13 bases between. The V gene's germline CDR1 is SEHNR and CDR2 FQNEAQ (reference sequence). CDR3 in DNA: TGTGCCAGCAGCCCAGGGACTTGGCCAGATACGCAGTATTTT. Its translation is CASSPGTWPDTQYF.

This CDR3 reads CASSPGTVQETQYF. Here the CDR3 DNA reads TGTGCCAGCAGCCCCGGGACAGTTCAAGAGACCCAGTACTTC. The chain recombines TRBV2 with TRBJ2-5; 7 positions match TRBD1. This CDR3 spans 14 amino acids. The V gene end was trimmed by 6 bases and the J gene end by 2 bases; junction bases not matched to a gene: 6. Germline V gene sequence: CDR1 SNHLY, CDR2 FYNNEI. The full variable domain, rest sourced from reference TRBV2 and TRBJ2-5, is EPEVTQTPSHQVTQMGQEVILRCVPISNHLYFYWYRQILGQKVEFLVSFYNNEISEKSEIFDDQFSVERPDGSNFTLKIRSTKLEDSAMYFCASSPGTVQETQYFGPGTRLLVL.

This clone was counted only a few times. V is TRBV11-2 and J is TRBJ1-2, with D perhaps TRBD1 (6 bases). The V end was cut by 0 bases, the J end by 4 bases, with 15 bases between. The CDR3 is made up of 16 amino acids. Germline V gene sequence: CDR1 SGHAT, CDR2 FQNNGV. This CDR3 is CASSLEARGRAYGYTF. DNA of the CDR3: TGTGCCAGCAGCTTAGAGGCGCGGGGGCGGGCCTATGGCTACACCTTC.

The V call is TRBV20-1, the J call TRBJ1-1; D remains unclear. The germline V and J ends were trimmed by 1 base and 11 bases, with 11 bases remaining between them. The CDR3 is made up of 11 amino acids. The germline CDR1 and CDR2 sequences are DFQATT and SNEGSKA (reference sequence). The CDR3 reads CSARGDLVAFF. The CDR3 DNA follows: TGCAGTGCTAGAGGAGACCTAGTCGCTTTCTTT.

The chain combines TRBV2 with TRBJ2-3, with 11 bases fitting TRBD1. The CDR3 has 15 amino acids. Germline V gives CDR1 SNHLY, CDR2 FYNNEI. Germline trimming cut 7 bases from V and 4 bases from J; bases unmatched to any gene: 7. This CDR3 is CASIWGQGVADTQYF. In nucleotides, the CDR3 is TGTGCCAGCATTTGGGGACAGGGGGTGGCAGATACGCAGTATTTT.

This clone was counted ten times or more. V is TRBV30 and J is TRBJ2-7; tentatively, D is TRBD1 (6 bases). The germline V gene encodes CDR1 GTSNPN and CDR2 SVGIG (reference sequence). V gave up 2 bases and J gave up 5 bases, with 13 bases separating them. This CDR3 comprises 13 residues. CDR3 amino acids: CAWSLQGRNEQYF. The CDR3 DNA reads TGTGCCTGGAGTTTACAGGGAAGGAACGAGCAGTACTTC.

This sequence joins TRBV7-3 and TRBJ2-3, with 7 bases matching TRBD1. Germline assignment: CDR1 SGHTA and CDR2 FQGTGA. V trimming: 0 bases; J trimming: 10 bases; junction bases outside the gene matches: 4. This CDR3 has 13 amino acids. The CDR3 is CASSLTTTGSQYF. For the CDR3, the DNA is TGTGCCAGCAGCTTAACGACGACAGGGTCGCAGTATTTT. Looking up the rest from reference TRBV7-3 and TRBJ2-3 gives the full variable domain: GAGVSQTPSNKVTEKGKYVELRCDPISGHTALYWYRQSLGQGPEFLIYFQGTGAADDSGLPNDRFFAVRPEGSVSTLKIQRTERGDSAVYLCASSLTTTGSQYFGPGTRLTVL.

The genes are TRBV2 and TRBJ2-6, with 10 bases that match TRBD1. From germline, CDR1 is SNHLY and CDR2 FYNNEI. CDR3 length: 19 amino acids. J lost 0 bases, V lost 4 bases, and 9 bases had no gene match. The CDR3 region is CASSGGGQGKVSGANVLTF. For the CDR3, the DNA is TGTGCCAGCAGTGGTGGGGGACAGGGGAAGGTCTCTGGGGCCAACGTCCTGACTTTC.